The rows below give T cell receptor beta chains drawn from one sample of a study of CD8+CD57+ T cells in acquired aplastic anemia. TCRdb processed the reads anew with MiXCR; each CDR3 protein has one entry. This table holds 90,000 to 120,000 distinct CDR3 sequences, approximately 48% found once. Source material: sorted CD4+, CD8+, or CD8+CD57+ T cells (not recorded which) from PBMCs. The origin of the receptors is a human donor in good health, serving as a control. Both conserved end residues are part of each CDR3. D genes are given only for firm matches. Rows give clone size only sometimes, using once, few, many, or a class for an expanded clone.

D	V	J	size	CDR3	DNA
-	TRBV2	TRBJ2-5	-	CASSSRIQETQYF	TGTGCCAGCAGCTCCCGGATCCAAGAGACCCAGTACTTC
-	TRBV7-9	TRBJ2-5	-	CASSLGPRETQYF	TGTGCCAGCAGCTTAGGTCCCCGAGAGACCCAGTACTTC
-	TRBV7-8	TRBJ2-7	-	CASSLGPAKDEQYF	TGTGCCAGCAGCCTCGGGCCTGCGAAGGACGAGCAGTACTTC
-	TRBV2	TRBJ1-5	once	CASSDGGRSNQPQHF	TGTGCCAGCAGTGATGGGGGCAGGAGCAATCAGCCCCAGCATTTT
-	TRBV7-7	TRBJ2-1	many	CASSQPGPNGHNEQFF	TGTGCTAGCAGCCAGCCGGGGCCTAACGGCCACAATGAGCAGTTCTTC
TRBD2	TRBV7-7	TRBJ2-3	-	CASSLSGGATDTQYF	TGTGCTAGCAGCCTCAGCGGGGGGGCCACAGATACGCAGTATTTT
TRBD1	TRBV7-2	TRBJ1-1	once	CASSADRLNTEAFF	TGTGCCAGCAGCGCGGACAGGTTGAACACTGAAGCTTTCTTT
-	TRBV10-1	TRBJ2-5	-	CASSAGPKETQYF	TGCGCCAGCAGTGCTGGGCCTAAAGAGACCCAGTACTTC
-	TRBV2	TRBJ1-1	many	CASSVGTEAFF	TGTGCCAGCAGTGTCGGGACTGAAGCTTTCTTT
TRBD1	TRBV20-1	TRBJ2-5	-	CSARDLDRLETQYF	TGCAGTGCTAGAGATTTGGACAGGTTAGAGACCCAGTACTTC
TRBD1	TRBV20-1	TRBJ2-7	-	CSAIPTGRTYEQYF	TGCAGTGCTATACCGACAGGGCGAACCTACGAGCAGTACTTC
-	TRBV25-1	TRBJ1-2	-	CASRREGTGAGYTF	TGTGCCAGCAGGAGAGAGGGGACTGGTGCTGGCTACACCTTC
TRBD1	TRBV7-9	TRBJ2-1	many	CASSGGTGSSYNEQFF	TGTGCCAGCAGCGGCGGGACAGGGAGCTCCTACAATGAGCAGTTCTTC
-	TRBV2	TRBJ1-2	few	CASKEANYGYTF	TGTGCCAGCAAAGAAGCTAACTATGGCTACACCTTC
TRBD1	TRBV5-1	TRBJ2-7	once	CASSLADRTYEQYF	TGCGCCAGCAGCTTGGCGGACAGGACCTACGAGCAGTACTTC
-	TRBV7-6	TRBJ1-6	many	CASSLSPGGGNSPLHF	TGTGCCAGCAGCTTAAGTCCCGGAGGGGGGAATTCACCCCTCCACTTT
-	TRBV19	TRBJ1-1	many	CASSPQGNTEAFF	TGTGCCAGTAGTCCTCAGGGGAACACTGAAGCTTTCTTT
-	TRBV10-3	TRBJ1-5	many	CAISEGEYSNQPQHF	TGTGCCATCAGTGAGGGGGAATATAGCAATCAGCCCCAGCATTTT
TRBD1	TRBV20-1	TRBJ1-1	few	CSASVFGTGVAFF	TGCAGTGCTAGCGTCTTTGGGACAGGGGTTGCTTTCTTT
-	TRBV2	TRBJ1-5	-	CASSTREGSGQPQHF	TGTGCCAGCAGCACCCGAGAGGGCTCGGGGCAGCCCCAGCATTTT
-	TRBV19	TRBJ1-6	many	CASAGTSNSPLHF	TGTGCCAGTGCTGGGACGAGTAATTCACCCCTCCACTTT
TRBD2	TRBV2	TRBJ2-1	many	CASSPTSGGYYNEQFF	TGTGCCAGCAGTCCGACTAGCGGGGGCTACTACAATGAGCAGTTCTTC
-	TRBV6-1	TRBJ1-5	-	CASLLAGLLTQPQHF	TGTGCCAGCTTACTAGCGGGACTTTTGACTCAGCCCCAGCATTTT
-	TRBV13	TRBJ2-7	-	CASSSRPYEQYF	TGTGCCAGCAGCTCCAGACCGTACGAGCAGTACTTC
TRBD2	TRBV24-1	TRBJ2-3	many	CATSDRAGGTDTQYF	TGTGCCACCAGTGATCGAGCGGGAGGCACAGATACGCAGTATTTT